The 10 T cell receptor beta chains below were found in one sample sequenced in a study of shared clonotypes between healthy human individuals. The method was immunoSEQ multiplex PCR; TCRdb's version includes in-frame clones alone and lacks a portion of them. The sample lists about 2 million clones; about 95% were seen once. Positively selected for CCR7, the CD45RO-negative cells used as naive CD8 cells excluded terminally differentiated effector memory CD45RA+ cells. The sequenced sample was naive CD8+ T cells sorted from blood. These receptors all come from a man younger than 35 in good health.

This sequence joins TRBV5-4 and TRBJ2-7; 9 bases are shared with TRBD2. CDR1 is SGHNT and CDR2 is YYREEE in the germline V gene (reference sequence). This CDR3 is 18 amino acids long. V gave up 4 bases and J gave up 0 bases; unmatched junction bases: 14. In DNA form, the CDR3 reads TGTGCCAGCAGCCCTTCGTTGGTCGGTAGCGGGGGCTCCTACGAGCAGTACTTC. As protein: CASSPSLVGSGGSYEQYF.

The V call is TRBV7-3, the J call TRBJ2-5; D is ambiguous. With 4 bases removed from V and 11 bases from J, the gap between germline ends came to 17 bases. The germline V gene has CDR1 SGHTA and CDR2 FQGTGA. There are 13 residues in the CDR3. The CDR3 nucleotides read TGTGCCAGCAGCTCGACCCGCGGTTCGGAGCAGTACTTC. This encodes CASSSTRGSEQYF.

This clone was seen just once. V usage is TRBV5-1 and J usage is TRBJ2-3, with 12 bases identical to TRBD2. The J segment lost 4 bases and the V segment lost 3 bases, leaving 6 bases of the junction unmatched. The CDR3 spans 16 residues. Germline CDR1 reads SGHRS; CDR2 reads YFSETQ. The CDR3 loop is CASSSASGGAADTQYF. CDR3 bases: TGCGCCAGCAGCTCCGCTAGCGGGGGGGCAGCAGATACGCAGTATTTT.

A note on this clone: This CDR3 is also generated by other DNA sequences in the sample. The chain joins TRBV7-6 to TRBJ2-3; D is uncertain. Germline V CDR1 and CDR2: SGHVS, FNYEAQ. The ends were cut back, 3 bases at V and 6 bases at J, with 7 bases in the middle. The CDR3 is 12 amino acids. CDR3 loop: CASSLREDTQYF. The CDR3 DNA reads as TGTGCCAGCAGCTTGAGAGAGGATACGCAGTATTTT.

V is TRBV27 and J is TRBJ1-2, with D possibly being TRBD1 (6 bases). The germline CDR1 and CDR2 sequences are MNHEY and SMNVEV (reference sequence). This CDR3 contains 16 residues. Trimming removed 4 bases from V and 0 bases from J, with 15 bases in between. Here the CDR3 DNA reads TGTGCCAGCAGTTCATGGGGGCTGAGCACTAACTATGGCTACACCTTC. Translating it yields CASSSWGLSTNYGYTF.

In nucleotides, the CDR3 is TGTGCCAGCAGCCCGACAGGGCGAATCTACGAGCAGTACTTC. Translating it yields CASSPTGRIYEQYF. J is TRBJ2-7 and V is TRBV7-9, with 7 bases matching TRBD1. Germline loops: CDR1 SEHNR, CDR2 FQNEAQ (reference sequence). Trimming cost V 5 bases and J 3 bases; bases outside gene matches: 7. This CDR3 spans 14 amino acids.

This chain links TRBV5-6 with TRBJ2-7; D not resolved. The CDR3 runs 14 residues. The germline V gene has CDR1 SGHDT and CDR2 YYEEEE. V was shortened by 4 bases and J by 4 bases, with 15 bases between the two germline ends. This CDR3 is CASSTYGPGYEQYF. CDR3 nucleotide sequence: TGTGCCAGCAGCACCTACGGGCCGGGTTACGAGCAGTACTTC.

The chain combines TRBV5-4 with TRBJ1-3; D perhaps matches TRBD1 (5 bases). The germline CDR1 and CDR2 sequences are SGHNT and YYREEE (reference sequence). V lost 4 bases, J lost 3 bases, and 8 bases lay in between. The CDR3 has 13 amino acids. The CDR3 region has the DNA TGTGCCAGCAGCGGGGACCTTGGAAACACCATATATTTT. Its protein is CASSGDLGNTIYF.

This rearrangement joins TRBV5-4 to TRBJ2-6; 7 bases match TRBD1. The germline V gene has CDR1 SGHNT and CDR2 YYREEE (reference sequence). The V segment lost 2 bases and the J segment 0 bases; nucleotides outside the gene matches: 2. CDR3 length: 16 amino acids. As DNA, the CDR3 is TGTGCCAGCAGCTTCGACAGGGCCTCTGGGGCCAACGTCCTGACTTTC. Translating gives CASSFDRASGANVLTF.

This clone was detected once. The rearrangement joins TRBV10-3 to TRBJ2-7, with 14 bases identical to TRBD2. V lost 10 bases, J lost 2 bases, and 7 bases stayed unmatched. This CDR3 is 15 amino acids long. Per germline, CDR1 ENHRY and CDR2 SYGVKD. CDR3: CATGGTSGSPYEQYF. CDR3 DNA: TGTGCCACAGGTGGGACTAGCGGGAGTCCCTACGAGCAGTACTTC.